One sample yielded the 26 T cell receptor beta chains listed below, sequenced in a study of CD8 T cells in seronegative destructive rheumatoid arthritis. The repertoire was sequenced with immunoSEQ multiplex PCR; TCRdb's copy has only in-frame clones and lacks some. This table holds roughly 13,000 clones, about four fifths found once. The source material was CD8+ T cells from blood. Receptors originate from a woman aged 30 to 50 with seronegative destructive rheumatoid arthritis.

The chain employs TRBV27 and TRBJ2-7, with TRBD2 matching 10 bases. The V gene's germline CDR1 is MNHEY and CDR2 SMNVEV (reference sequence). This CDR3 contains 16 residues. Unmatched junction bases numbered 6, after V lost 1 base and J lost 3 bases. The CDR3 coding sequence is TGTGCCAGCAGTTTATTATCTAGCGGGGGAATCTACGAGCAGTACTTC. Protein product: CASSLLSSGGIYEQYF.

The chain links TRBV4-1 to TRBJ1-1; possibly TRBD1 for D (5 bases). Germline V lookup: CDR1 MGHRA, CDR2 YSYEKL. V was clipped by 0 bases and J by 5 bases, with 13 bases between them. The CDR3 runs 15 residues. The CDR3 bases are TGCGCCAGCAGCCAAGAAGCATACGGGGGTACTGAAGCTTTCTTT. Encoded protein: CASSQEAYGGTEAFF.

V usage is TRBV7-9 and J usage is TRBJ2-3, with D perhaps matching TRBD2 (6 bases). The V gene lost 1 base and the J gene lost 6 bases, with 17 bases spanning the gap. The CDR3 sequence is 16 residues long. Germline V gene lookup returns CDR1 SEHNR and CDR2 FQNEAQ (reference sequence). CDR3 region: CASSLVGAGKGDTQYF. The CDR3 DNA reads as TGTGCCAGCAGCTTAGTCGGGGCGGGGAAGGGGGATACGCAGTATTTT.

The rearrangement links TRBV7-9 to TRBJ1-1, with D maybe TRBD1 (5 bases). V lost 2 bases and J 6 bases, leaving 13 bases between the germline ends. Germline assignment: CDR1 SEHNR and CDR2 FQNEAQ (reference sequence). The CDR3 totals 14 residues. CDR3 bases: TGTGCCAGCAGCTTATCGGTTCCGGGGGCTGAAGCTTTCTTT. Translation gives CASSLSVPGAEAFF.

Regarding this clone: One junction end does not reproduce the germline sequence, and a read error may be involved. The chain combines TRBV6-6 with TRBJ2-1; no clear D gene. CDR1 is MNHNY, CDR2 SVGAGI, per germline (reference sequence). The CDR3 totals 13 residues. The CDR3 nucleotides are TGTGCCAGCAGTTACATGGCCCACAATGGGCAGTTCTTC. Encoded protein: CASSYMAHNGQFF.

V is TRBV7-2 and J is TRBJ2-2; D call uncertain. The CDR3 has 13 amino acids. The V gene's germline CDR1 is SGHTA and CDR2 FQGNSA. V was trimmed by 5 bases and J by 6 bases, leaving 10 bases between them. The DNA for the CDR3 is TGTGCCAGCAGCCCGCACCAGGCCGGGGAGCTGTTTTTT. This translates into CASSPHQAGELFF.

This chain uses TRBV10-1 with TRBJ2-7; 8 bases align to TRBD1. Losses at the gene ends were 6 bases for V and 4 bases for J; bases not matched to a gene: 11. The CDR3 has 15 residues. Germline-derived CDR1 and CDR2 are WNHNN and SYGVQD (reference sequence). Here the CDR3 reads CASRGGQGAVYEQYF. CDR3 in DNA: TGCGCCAGCAGAGGAGGACAGGGAGCCGTTTACGAGCAGTACTTC.

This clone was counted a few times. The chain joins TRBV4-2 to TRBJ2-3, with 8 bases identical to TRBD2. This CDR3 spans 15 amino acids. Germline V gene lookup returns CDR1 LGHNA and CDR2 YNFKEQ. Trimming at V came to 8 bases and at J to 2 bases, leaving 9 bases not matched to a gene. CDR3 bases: TGTGCCAGCGGCGAGACTAGCGAGCCCACAGATACGCAGTATTTT. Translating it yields CASGETSEPTDTQYF.

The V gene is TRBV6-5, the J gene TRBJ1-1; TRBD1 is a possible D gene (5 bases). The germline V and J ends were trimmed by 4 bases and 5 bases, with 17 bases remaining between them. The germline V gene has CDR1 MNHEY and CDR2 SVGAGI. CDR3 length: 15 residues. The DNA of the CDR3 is TGTGCCAGCAGTTCCAGTCACCAGGGTTGGACTGAAGCTTTCTTT. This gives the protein CASSSSHQGWTEAFF.

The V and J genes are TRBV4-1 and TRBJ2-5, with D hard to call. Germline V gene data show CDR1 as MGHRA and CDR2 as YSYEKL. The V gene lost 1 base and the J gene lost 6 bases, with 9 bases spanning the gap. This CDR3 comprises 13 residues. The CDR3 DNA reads TGCGCCAGCAGCCAAGGGGCAGAACAGACCCAGTACTTC. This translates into CASSQGAEQTQYF.

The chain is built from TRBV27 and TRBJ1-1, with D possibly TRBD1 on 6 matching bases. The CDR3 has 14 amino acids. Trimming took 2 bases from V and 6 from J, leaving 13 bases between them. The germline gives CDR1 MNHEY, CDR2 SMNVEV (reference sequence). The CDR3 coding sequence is TGTGCCAGCAGTTTAGCAGGGGTTGGGGCTGAAGCTTTCTTT. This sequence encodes CASSLAGVGAEAFF.

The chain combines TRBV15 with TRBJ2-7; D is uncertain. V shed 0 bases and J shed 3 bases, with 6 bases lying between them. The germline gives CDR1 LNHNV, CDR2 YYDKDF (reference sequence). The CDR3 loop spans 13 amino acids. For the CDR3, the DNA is TGTGCCACCAGCAGAGAGGCAGGCTACGAGCAGTACGTC. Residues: CATSREAGYEQYV.

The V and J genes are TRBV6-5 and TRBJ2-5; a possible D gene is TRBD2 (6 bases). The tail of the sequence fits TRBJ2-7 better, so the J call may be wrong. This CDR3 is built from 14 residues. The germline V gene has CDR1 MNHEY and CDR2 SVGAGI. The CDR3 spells CASSYSGGTYEQYF. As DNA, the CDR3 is TGTGCCAGCAGTTACTCGGGGGGTACATACGAGCAGTACTTC.

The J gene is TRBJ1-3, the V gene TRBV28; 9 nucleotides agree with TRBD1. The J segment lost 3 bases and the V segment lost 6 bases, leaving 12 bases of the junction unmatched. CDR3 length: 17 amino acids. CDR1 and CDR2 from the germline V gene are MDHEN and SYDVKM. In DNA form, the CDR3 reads TGTGCCAGCAGCCGGGACAGGGAGGTTGTTTATGGAAACACCATATATTTT. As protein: CASSRDREVVYGNTIYF.

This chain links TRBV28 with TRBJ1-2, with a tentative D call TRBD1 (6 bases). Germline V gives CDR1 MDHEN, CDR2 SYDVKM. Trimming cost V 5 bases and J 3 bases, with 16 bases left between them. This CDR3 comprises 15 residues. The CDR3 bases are TGTGCCAGCAGTGGGGACACAGATGTTCACTATGGCTACACCTTC. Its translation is CASSGDTDVHYGYTF.

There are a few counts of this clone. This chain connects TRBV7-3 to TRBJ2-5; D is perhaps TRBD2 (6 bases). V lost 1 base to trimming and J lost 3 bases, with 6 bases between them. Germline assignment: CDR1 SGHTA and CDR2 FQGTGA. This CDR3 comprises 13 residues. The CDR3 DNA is TGTGCCAGCAGCTTAAGCGGGGAAGAGACCCAGTACTTC. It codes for CASSLSGEETQYF.

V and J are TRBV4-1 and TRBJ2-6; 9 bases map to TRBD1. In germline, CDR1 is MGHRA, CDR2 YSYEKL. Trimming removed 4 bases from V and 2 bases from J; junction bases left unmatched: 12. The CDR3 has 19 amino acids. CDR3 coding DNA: TGCGCCAGCAGCCCCCAACCGGGACAGGGCTACCCTGGGGCCAACGTCCTGACTTTC. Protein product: CASSPQPGQGYPGANVLTF.

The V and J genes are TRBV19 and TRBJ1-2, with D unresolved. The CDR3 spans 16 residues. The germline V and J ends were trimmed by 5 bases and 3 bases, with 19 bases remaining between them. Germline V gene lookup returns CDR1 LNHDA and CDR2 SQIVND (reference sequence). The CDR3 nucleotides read TGTGCCAGTAGTTTTTTTAGAGAGTCGGTGGACTATGGCTACACCTTC. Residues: CASSFFRESVDYGYTF.

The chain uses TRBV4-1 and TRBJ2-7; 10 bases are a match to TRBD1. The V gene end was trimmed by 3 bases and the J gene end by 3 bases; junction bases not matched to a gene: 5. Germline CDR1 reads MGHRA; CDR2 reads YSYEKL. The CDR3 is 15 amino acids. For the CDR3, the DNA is TGCGCCAGCAGCCAGAAGAGGACAGGGGGCTACGAGCAGTACTTC. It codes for CASSQKRTGGYEQYF.

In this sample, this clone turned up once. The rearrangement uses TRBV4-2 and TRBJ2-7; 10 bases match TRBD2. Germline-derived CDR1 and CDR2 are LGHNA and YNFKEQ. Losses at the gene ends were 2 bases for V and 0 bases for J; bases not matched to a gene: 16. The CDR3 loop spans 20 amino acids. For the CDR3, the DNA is TGTGCCAGCAGCCAACCCCTCCCACAATACTCTAGCGGGAGCTCCTACGAGCAGTACTTC. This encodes CASSQPLPQYSSGSSYEQYF.

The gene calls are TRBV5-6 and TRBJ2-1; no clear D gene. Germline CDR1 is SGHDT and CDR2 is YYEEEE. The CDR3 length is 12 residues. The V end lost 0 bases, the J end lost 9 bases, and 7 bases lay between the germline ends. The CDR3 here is CASSLVRSEQFF. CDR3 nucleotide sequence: TGTGCCAGCAGCTTGGTCAGAAGTGAGCAGTTCTTC.

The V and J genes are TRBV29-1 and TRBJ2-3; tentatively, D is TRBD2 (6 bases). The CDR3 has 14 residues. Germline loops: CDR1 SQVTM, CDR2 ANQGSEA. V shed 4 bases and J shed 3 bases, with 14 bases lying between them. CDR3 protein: CSVVIIGGTDTQYF. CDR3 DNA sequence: TGCAGCGTTGTTATTATCGGGGGAACAGATACGCAGTATTTT.

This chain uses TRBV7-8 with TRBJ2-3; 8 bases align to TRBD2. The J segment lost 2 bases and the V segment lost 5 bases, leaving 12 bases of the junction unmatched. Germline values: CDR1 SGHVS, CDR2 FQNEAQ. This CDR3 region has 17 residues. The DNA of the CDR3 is TGTGCCAGCAGCGCCTCGGGGGAGCGGGGGCTCACAGATACGCAGTATTTT. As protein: CASSASGERGLTDTQYF.

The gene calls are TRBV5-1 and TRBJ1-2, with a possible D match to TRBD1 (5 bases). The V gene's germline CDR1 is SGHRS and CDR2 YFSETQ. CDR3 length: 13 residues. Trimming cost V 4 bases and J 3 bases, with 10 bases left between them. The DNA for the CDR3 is TGCGCCAGCAGCCCGACAGCACACTATGGCTACACCTTC. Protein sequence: CASSPTAHYGYTF. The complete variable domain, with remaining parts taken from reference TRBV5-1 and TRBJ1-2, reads KAGVTQTPRYLIKTRGQQVTLSCSPISGHRSVSWYQQTPGQGLQFLFEYFSETQRNKGNFPGRFSGRQFSNSRSEMNVSTLELGDSALYLCASSPTAHYGYTFGSGTRLTVV.

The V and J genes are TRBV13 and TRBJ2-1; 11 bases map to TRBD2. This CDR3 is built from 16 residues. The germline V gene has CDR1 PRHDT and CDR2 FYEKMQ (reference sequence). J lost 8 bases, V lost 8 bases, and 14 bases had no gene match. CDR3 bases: TGTGCCAGCTCCGAACTCGTAGCGGGAGGGGGTCATGAGCAGTTCTTC. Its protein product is CASSELVAGGGHEQFF.

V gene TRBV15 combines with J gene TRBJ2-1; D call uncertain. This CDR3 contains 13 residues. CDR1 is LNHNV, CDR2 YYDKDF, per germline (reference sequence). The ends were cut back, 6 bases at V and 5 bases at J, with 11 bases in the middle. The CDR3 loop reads CATRADVHNEQFF. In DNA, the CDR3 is TGTGCCACCAGGGCAGATGTTCACAATGAGCAGTTCTTC. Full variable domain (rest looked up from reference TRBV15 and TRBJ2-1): DAMVIQNPRYQVTQFGKPVTLSCSQTLNHNVMYWYQQKSSQAPKLLFHYYDKDFNNEADTPDNFQSRRPNTSFCFLDIRSPGLGDTAMYLCATRADVHNEQFFGPGTRLTVL.